This T cell receptor (beta chain) was sequenced during a study of PD-L1 blockade in urothelial cancer. Study context: Analyses were performed on blood at 3 weeks after treatment start (the second dose) and at 6 weeks.

Germline V gene data show CDR1 as GTSNPN and CDR2 as SVGIG (reference sequence). CDR3 length equals 16 residues. V shed 5 bases and J shed 2 bases, with 21 bases lying between them. Synthetic TCR analog templates were added to each PCR reaction. The protocol was immunoSEQ multiplex PCR, while the TCRdb copy is restricted to in-frame clones and leaves out a portion. This table holds some 29,000 clones, more than 75% found once. The receptor was derived from a man aged 50 or older with urothelial cancer. The V call is TRBV30, the J call TRBJ1-2, with D possibly matching TRBD1 (5 bases). This material consisted of PBMCs, taken around atezolizumab (anti-PD-L1) treatment. The CDR3 spells CAWVGHGWGRNYGYTF. The CDR3 coding sequence is TGTGCCTGGGTGGGGCACGGTTGGGGTAGAAACTATGGCTACACCTTC.